These 30 T cell receptor beta chains originate from one sample sequenced in a study of beta chain features in type 1 diabetes. Expressed TCRB transcripts were sequenced because the entire RNA isolate underwent reverse transcription. Repertoires were generated with immunoSEQ multiplex PCR, while TCRdb's copy carries only in-frame clones and drops some. The data hold some 410,000 clones, with 11% to 15% observed a single time. The sample was naive CD4+ T cells from blood. The receptors were gathered from a man aged 30 to 39 in good health.

The V call is TRBV4-2, the J call TRBJ1-2; D remains ambiguous. Germline V gene lookup returns CDR1 LGHNA and CDR2 YNFKEQ. Between the trimmed V and J ends, which lost 1 base and 2 bases, there was a span of 8 bases. The CDR3 is 14 amino acids. The DNA of the CDR3 is TGTGCCAGCAGCCAAGTGGCAGACAACTATGGCTACACCTTC. Translating it yields CASSQVADNYGYTF.

This clone was counted between two and nine times. The V gene is TRBV28, the J gene TRBJ2-2, with 13 bases that match TRBD2. This CDR3 has 17 amino acids. Germline lookup yields CDR1 MDHEN and CDR2 SYDVKM. J lost 4 bases, V lost 4 bases, and 6 bases had no gene match. The CDR3: CASSWPGTSGVTGELFF. The CDR3 nucleotides are TGTGCCAGCAGTTGGCCCGGGACTAGCGGGGTCACCGGGGAGCTGTTTTTT.

The chain combines TRBV4-1 with TRBJ2-5, with D perhaps TRBD1 or TRBD2 (5 bases each). CDR3 length equals 15 residues. V was clipped by 3 bases and J by 5 bases, with 16 bases between them. Per the germline V gene, CDR1 is MGHRA and CDR2 is YSYEKL. The CDR3 loop reads CASSQGDRVWETQYF. The CDR3 nucleotides read TGCGCCAGCAGCCAGGGGGATCGGGTTTGGGAGACCCAGTACTTC.

This chain connects TRBV6-6 to TRBJ1-5; a possible D gene is TRBD1 (5 bases). The CDR3 loop spans 14 amino acids. CDR1 MNHNY and CDR2 SVGAGI come from the germline V gene (reference sequence). Trimming shortened V by 0 bases and J by 7 bases, and 10 bases separated the two germline ends. The CDR3 region has the DNA TGTGCCAGCAGTTACTCTCAGGGTTACCAGCCCCAGCATTTT. Translated, it gives CASSYSQGYQPQHF.

The sample holds a few counts of this clone. This sequence joins TRBV11-3 and TRBJ2-7; D is uncertain. There are 14 residues in the CDR3. Germline lookup yields CDR1 SGHNT and CDR2 YENEEA. Trimming cost V 3 bases and J 3 bases, with 12 bases left between them. The CDR3 sequence is CASSFSGGHYEQYV. CDR3 coding DNA: TGTGCCAGCAGCTTTTCCGGTGGGCACTACGAGCAGTACGTC.

The rearrangement uses TRBV9 and TRBJ2-4, with unresolved D. The CDR3 spans 14 residues. Trimming removed 0 bases from V and 3 bases from J, with 7 bases in between. The germline gives CDR1 SGDLS, CDR2 YYNGEE. The CDR3 is CASSVGTVKNIQYF. Here the CDR3 DNA reads TGTGCCAGCAGCGTAGGAACAGTCAAAAACATTCAGTACTTC.

This clone was seen a few times. The chain combines TRBV25-1 with TRBJ2-5; D tentatively reads TRBD1 or TRBD2 (5 bases each). The germline V gene encodes CDR1 MGHDK and CDR2 SYGVNS. V lost 5 bases, J lost 3 bases, and 10 bases lay in between. This CDR3 comprises 13 residues. CDR3 in amino acids: CASSFVGEETQYF. CDR3 in DNA: TGTGCCAGCAGTTTTGTGGGGGAAGAGACCCAGTACTTC.

In DNA form, the CDR3 reads TGTGCCAGCTCACTAGGAACAGGGGGCTACGAGCAGTACTTC. It is translated as CASSLGTGGYEQYF. The V gene is TRBV18, the J gene TRBJ2-7, with TRBD1 matching over 8 bases. V lost 4 bases to trimming and J lost 3 bases; unmatched junction nucleotides: 5. CDR1 KGHSH and CDR2 LQKENI come from the germline V gene. The CDR3 runs 14 residues.

The genes are TRBV6-6 and TRBJ1-1; weak D call: TRBD1 (6 bases). The CDR3 runs 13 residues. V was cut by 5 bases and J by 2 bases, with 9 bases left in between. From germline, CDR1 is MNHNY and CDR2 SVGAGI (reference sequence). Here the CDR3 reads CASSDRFNTEAFF. The CDR3 DNA reads TGTGCCAGCAGTGACAGGTTCAACACTGAAGCTTTCTTT.

This clone turned up a few times. V and J are TRBV29-1 and TRBJ2-7; perhaps TRBD1 as D (6 bases). Deletions cut 6 bases from V and 5 bases from J, with 17 bases between. Germline assignment: CDR1 SQVTM and CDR2 ANQGSEA. This CDR3 comprises 13 residues. The CDR3 spells CSVAHGQKNEQYF. The CDR3 DNA reads TGCAGCGTCGCCCACGGACAGAAAAACGAGCAGTACTTC.

This clone came up a few times. The chain combines TRBV18 with TRBJ1-1, with 10 nucleotides matching TRBD1. Unmatched junction bases numbered 0, after V lost 4 bases and J lost 1 base. The CDR3 totals 14 residues. Germline lookup yields CDR1 KGHSH and CDR2 LQKENI. CDR3 in amino acids: CASSRQGANTEAFF. CDR3 bases: TGTGCCAGCTCACGACAGGGGGCGAACACTGAAGCTTTCTTT.

The rearrangement joins TRBV7-3 to TRBJ2-1, with 7 nucleotides matching TRBD2. Germline values: CDR1 SGHTA, CDR2 FQGTGA. The V gene end was trimmed by 5 bases and the J gene end by 0 bases; junction bases not matched to a gene: 4. The CDR3 sequence is 15 residues long. The CDR3 sequence is CASSRSGNSYNEQFF. The CDR3 DNA follows: TGTGCCAGCAGCAGAAGCGGGAACTCCTACAATGAGCAGTTCTTC.

This clone was observed a handful of times. V gene TRBV9 combines with J gene TRBJ1-5, with D tentatively TRBD1 (6 bases). Germline-derived CDR1 and CDR2 are SGDLS and YYNGEE. The CDR3 extends over 13 amino acids. The V and J ends lost 5 bases and 6 bases respectively, with 12 bases between them. The CDR3 nucleotides are TGTGCCAGCAGTGAGGGGGGCTTTCAGCCCCAGCATTTT. Translating gives CASSEGGFQPQHF.

There are a few counts of this clone. The rearrangement links TRBV4-2 to TRBJ2-5, with D possibly TRBD2 on 5 matching bases. The V gene's germline CDR1 is LGHNA and CDR2 YNFKEQ. V was clipped by 0 bases and J by 4 bases, with 9 bases between them. The CDR3 extends over 14 amino acids. The CDR3 loop is CASSQERAGETQYF. Written as DNA, the CDR3 is TGTGCCAGCAGCCAAGAACGGGCGGGAGAGACCCAGTACTTC.

This clone has more than one count but fewer than ten. This chain uses TRBV7-2 with TRBJ2-1; the D gene is possibly TRBD1 (6 bases). The germline V and J ends were trimmed by 5 bases and 4 bases, with 15 bases remaining between them. The CDR3 is 15 amino acids. Germline values: CDR1 SGHTA, CDR2 FQGNSA. The DNA of the CDR3 is TGTGCCAGCAGCCCCCTAGGACAGACGTACAATGAGCAGTTCTTC. It specifies CASSPLGQTYNEQFF.

The chain carries TRBV4-1 and TRBJ1-2, with D perhaps matching TRBD1 (5 bases). The length of the CDR3 is 15 residues. Germline assignment: CDR1 MGHRA and CDR2 YSYEKL. V lost 3 bases and J lost 7, with 18 bases in between. The CDR3 DNA follows: TGCGCCAGCAGCCAGCCGGGACGGAAAGTTAGTGGCTACACCTTC. Translating it yields CASSQPGRKVSGYTF.

V usage is TRBV28 and J usage is TRBJ1-5; D not resolved. CDR1 MDHEN and CDR2 SYDVKM come from the germline V gene. V dropped 9 bases and J dropped 1 base, with 13 bases sitting between them. The length of the CDR3 is 14 residues. CDR3 sequence reads: CASRPGTSNQPQHF. The DNA of the CDR3 is TGTGCCAGTCGGCCGGGAACGAGCAATCAGCCCCAGCATTTT.

This chain links TRBV4-1 with TRBJ2-5; 7 positions match TRBD2. This CDR3 comprises 14 residues. Per the germline V gene, CDR1 is MGHRA and CDR2 is YSYEKL. Trimming removed 6 bases from V and 7 bases from J; junction bases left unmatched: 11. The CDR3 spells CASSLRTGRGTQYF. The CDR3 DNA reads TGCGCCAGCAGTCTTAGGACGGGGAGGGGGACCCAGTACTTC.

The CDR3 spells CASSDRTGGSSYNSPLHF. The DNA of the CDR3 is TGTGCCAGCAGTGATCGGACAGGCGGGAGCTCCTATAATTCACCCCTCCACTTT. This sequence joins TRBV25-1 and TRBJ1-6, with 7 bases identical to TRBD1. With 3 bases clipped from V and 0 bases from J, the junction kept 8 bases outside the gene matches. The CDR3 contains 18 residues. In germline, CDR1 is MGHDK, CDR2 SYGVNS.

The chain couples TRBV6-6 to TRBJ2-7; no definite D call. This CDR3 has 13 amino acids. V gave up 0 bases and J gave up 5 bases, with 8 bases separating them. CDR1 and CDR2 (germline): MNHNY, SVGAGI (reference sequence). The CDR3 nucleotides are TGTGCCAGCAGTTACTCGGTCTCTAACGAGCAGTACGTC. Its translation is CASSYSVSNEQYV.

This sequence joins TRBV30 and TRBJ2-4; 8 nucleotides line up with TRBD1. V lost 0 bases and J lost 0; bases outside the gene matches: 7. CDR1 GTSNPN and CDR2 SVGIG come from the germline V gene (reference sequence). This CDR3 comprises 17 residues. This CDR3 is CAWSVLRTGLAKNIQYF. CDR3 coding DNA: TGTGCCTGGAGTGTACTCAGGACAGGGTTAGCCAAAAACATTCAGTACTTC.

In its sample, this clone was seen a few times. V is TRBV30 and J is TRBJ2-3; the match to TRBD2 covers 10 bases. The V and J ends lost 0 bases and 0 bases, in that order; junction bases with no gene match: 6. Germline V gives CDR1 GTSNPN, CDR2 SVGIG (reference sequence). This CDR3 is 17 amino acids long. CDR3 sequence (DNA): TGTGCCTGGAGTGTACCTAGCGGGAGTCCTAGCACAGATACGCAGTATTTT. Its protein product is CAWSVPSGSPSTDTQYF. The variable domain in full, with the rest retrieved from reference TRBV30 and TRBJ2-3, is SQTIHQWPATLVQPVGSPLSLECTVEGTSNPNLYWYRQAAGRGLQLLFYSVGIGQISSEVPQNLSASRPQDRQFILSSKKLLLSDSGFYLCAWSVPSGSPSTDTQYFGPGTRLTVL.

J is TRBJ2-5 and V is TRBV10-3; 7 bases align to TRBD1. This CDR3 region has 15 residues. The germline CDR1 and CDR2 sequences are ENHRY and SYGVKD. The V segment lost 6 bases and the J segment 0 bases; nucleotides outside the gene matches: 7. This chain's CDR3 is CAIRKDRVNQETQYF. The CDR3 DNA is TGTGCCATCAGGAAAGACAGGGTAAACCAAGAGACCCAGTACTTC.

V gene TRBV10-3 combines with J gene TRBJ2-7; D is unclear. The germline V gene encodes CDR1 ENHRY and CDR2 SYGVKD. V was trimmed by 9 bases and J by 1 base, leaving 7 bases between them. The CDR3 loop spans 11 amino acids. The CDR3 nucleotides are TGTGCCATTAGGGAATCCTACGAGCAGTACTTC. It is translated as CAIRESYEQYF.

The genes are TRBV9 and TRBJ2-3, with 7 positions matching TRBD2. V was clipped by 3 bases and J by 4 bases; unmatched bases: 11. The CDR3 is 16 amino acids. Per the germline V gene, CDR1 is SGDLS and CDR2 is YYNGEE. The CDR3 bases are TGTGCCAGCAGCGCGCGGGCCGGGACTAACTCAGATACGCAGTATTTT. Its protein is CASSARAGTNSDTQYF.

This chain links TRBV11-2 with TRBJ2-7; weak D call: TRBD1 (6 bases). The V end was cut by 1 base, the J end by 3 bases, with 13 bases between. This CDR3 is built from 15 residues. The germline CDR1 and CDR2 sequences are SGHAT and FQNNGV. CDR3 in amino acids: CASSLGVGTFYEQYV. CDR3 coding DNA: TGTGCCAGCAGCTTAGGGGTAGGGACATTCTACGAGCAGTACGTC.

The chain is built from TRBV29-1 and TRBJ1-1; unclear D gene. V was clipped by 8 bases and J by 0 bases, with 13 bases between them. Looked up from germline, CDR1 is SQVTM and CDR2 is ANQGSEA. The CDR3 has 13 amino acids. DNA for the CDR3: TGCAGCTTCTCTATCGCGGTGAACACTGAAGCTTTCTTT. It yields the protein CSFSIAVNTEAFF.

Only a few counts were recorded for this clone. CDR3 coding DNA: TGTGCCAGCAGCCGTGGAGCGACTCCTAATGAGCAGTTCTTC. It codes for CASSRGATPNEQFF. V gene TRBV7-6 combines with J gene TRBJ2-1; D ambiguous. CDR3 length: 14 amino acids. Deletions cut 5 bases from V and 7 bases from J, with 15 bases between. Looked up from germline, CDR1 is SGHVS and CDR2 is FNYEAQ.

This clone came up a few times. The rearrangement links TRBV7-9 to TRBJ2-3; either TRBD1 or TRBD2 may supply D (5 bases each). V was pared by 8 bases and J by 2 bases, with 14 bases between. The CDR3 sequence is 14 residues long. The germline V gene encodes CDR1 SEHNR and CDR2 FQNEAQ (reference sequence). The CDR3 region has the DNA TGTGCCAGCCTCCTCTTGGGGGACACAGATACGCAGTATTTT. Residues: CASLLLGDTDTQYF.

The V and J genes are TRBV2 and TRBJ1-1; D is unresolved. The CDR3 has 15 amino acids. V was pared by 6 bases and J by 0 bases, with 14 bases between. Germline values: CDR1 SNHLY, CDR2 FYNNEI. The CDR3 bases are TGTGCCAGCAGACTGGAAAGCGGGGTGAACACTGAAGCTTTCTTT. Amino acids: CASRLESGVNTEAFF. The whole variable domain, remainder taken from reference TRBV2 and TRBJ1-1, is EPEVTQTPSHQVTQMGQEVILRCVPISNHLYFYWYRQILGQKVEFLVSFYNNEISEKSEIFDDQFSVERPDGSNFTLKIRSTKLEDSAMYFCASRLESGVNTEAFFGQGTRLTVV.